The clone carrying this T cell receptor beta chain was counted ten times or more. The target antigen is unknown. The data stem from a study of T cell repertoires in cytomegalovirus infection. About the research overall: Through public TCR beta signatures, both CMV infection and matching HLA type were indicated.

TCRdb ran MiXCR on the reads and lists one entry per CDR3 protein. Here the sample spans about 230,000 distinct CDR3 sequences, over 20% being singletons. Germline CDR1 reads MNHEY; CDR2 reads SMNVEV (reference sequence). V lost 4 bases to trimming and J lost 1 base, with 10 bases between them. The CDR3 runs 14 residues. Points from the study as a whole: Adding up the frequency of public TCR beta families identified people who carried CMV plus the relevant HLA.

Sequenced sample: CD8+ T cells from PBMCs. The source of this sequence is a human donor in good health (CMV status not recorded). Some clones in this sample may be carry-over from other donors' samples. The chain recombines TRBV27 with TRBJ1-1; D is possibly TRBD1 (6 bases). CDR3 amino acids: CASSSLTGNTEAFF. CDR3 sequence (DNA): TGTGCCAGCAGTTCTCTGACAGGGAACACTGAAGCTTTCTTT.